This T cell receptor (beta chain) was found in a study of blood T cells in healthy people across ages (dated by TCRdb to about 2015). As for the study more broadly: Template switching captured roughly one uniquely barcoded TCR beta cDNA molecule per two T cells in model experiments. The study measured age-related changes in TCR beta repertoire diversity using deep sequencing normalized with unique cDNA molecular identifiers. Donors were grouped into four age groups: young (average approximately 15 years), middle-aged (roughly 37), aged (about 60) and long-lived (approximately 82). Donors of different ages were randomly distributed across sequencing lanes to avoid experimental bias. Using the same blood draw, the study looked at two additional independent replicas of 1 million unique cDNA reads for two donors, one aged 18 to 30 and the other aged 80 or older. Findings and caveats that apply to the study as a whole: Bulk unsorted PBMC profiling prevented conclusive comparison of naive and antigen-experienced compartments. The long-lived group showed more naive CD4+ T cells, fewer expanded clones and increased TCR diversity than the aged group, suggesting age selection. A strong correlation was found between observed TCR beta diversity and the percentage of naive T cells measured by flow cytometry. Donor CMV infection status was unknown, potentially confounding age-related changes in expanded clonotypes. Observed TCR beta diversity per million T cells fell roughly linearly with age, and a significant reduction was already apparent by age around 44. Total diversity estimates from one million sequenced T cells were considered lower bounds and underestimates.

For this clonotype: Its antigen is not yet known. Relative to the germline gene, one junction end is altered; a read error may explain this.

Systemically healthy Caucasian individuals from Russia, some 38 in total and aged about 6 to 90 years, were included as donors. Around 9.9 milliliters of peripheral blood were collected from each donor into EDTA-treated Vacutainer tubes. Ficoll-Paque density-gradient centrifugation was used to isolate PBMCs, with at least 6.5 million per sample. Total RNA, at least 6 micrograms per sample, was extracted from PBMCs with Trizol reagent. For every donor, flow cytometry on a PBMC aliquot measured the percentage of naive CD45RAhigh/CD27high T cells. Receptors were amplified or captured by 5' RACE. TCRdb names Illumina HiSeq 2500 as the instrument used. A second PCR of about 6 to 11 cycles was run with a J-beta primer mix and a sample-barcoded 5' primer. A template-switch 5' adaptor carrying 12 random nucleotides introduced a unique molecular identifier onto each TCR beta cDNA molecule. At least 3 million CDR3-containing paired-end reads were obtained from each sample. First-strand cDNA synthesis was performed from all RNA using the Mint cDNA synthesis kit, with priming by a TRBC-specific oligonucleotide. Following uracil-DNA glycosylase treatment, all cDNA underwent a first 18-cycle PCR with the universal primers M1SS and BC2_uni_R. The authors' analysis ran thus. Normalization of each sample was performed by random selection of 1 million high-quality reads, each carrying a distinct molecular identifier. Reads with shared molecular identifiers were discarded instead of being binned into consensus sequences. MiTCR, set to a Q25 quality threshold and the strictest error-elimination algorithm, was used for CDR3 identification, clonotype clustering and error correction. A nonparametric unseen species model using Euler transformation provided a lower-bound estimate of total TCR beta diversity. The raw public reads went through TCRdb reprocessing: fastp at Q25, MiXCR clone calling, in-frame beta chains kept. Rows matching on CDR3 protein sequence are summarized as one entry with the most common DNA and genes. These V and J calls originate from TCRdb's pipeline instead of the authors' own analysis. For this sample the table gives hundreds of thousands of distinct CDR3 sequences, of which about a fifth were detected only once. 22% of the sample comes from the top ten.

For CDR1 and CDR2, the germline V gene (reference sequence) lists DFQATT and SNEGSKA. Counted from cysteine to phenylalanine, this CDR3 has 13 amino acids. The DNA shown is the 39-base CDR3, in frame from base 1. The TCR was taken from a man between 65 and 80 years old in good health. The sample consisted of blood. Recombination linked TRBV20-1 to TRBJ1-1; the D gene remains uncertain. The DNA is as follows: TGCAGTGCTAGAGGACTTTGGAACACTGAAGCCTTCTTT. Translation gives CSARGLWNTEAFF.